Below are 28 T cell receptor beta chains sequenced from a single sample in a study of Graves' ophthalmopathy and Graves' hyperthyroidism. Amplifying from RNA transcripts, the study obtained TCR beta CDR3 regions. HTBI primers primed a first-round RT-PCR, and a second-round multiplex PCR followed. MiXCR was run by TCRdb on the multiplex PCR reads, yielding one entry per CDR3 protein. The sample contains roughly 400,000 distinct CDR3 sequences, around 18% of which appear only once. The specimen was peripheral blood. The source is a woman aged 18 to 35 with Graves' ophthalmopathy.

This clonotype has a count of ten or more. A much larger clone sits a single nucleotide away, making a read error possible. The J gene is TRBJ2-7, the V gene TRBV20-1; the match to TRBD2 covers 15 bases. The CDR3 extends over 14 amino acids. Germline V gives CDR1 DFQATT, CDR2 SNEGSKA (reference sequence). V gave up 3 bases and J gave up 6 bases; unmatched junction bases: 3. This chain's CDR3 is CSASGLAGGGEQYF. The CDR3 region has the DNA TGCAGTGCTAGCGGACTAGCGGGAGGGGGCGAGCAGTACTTC.

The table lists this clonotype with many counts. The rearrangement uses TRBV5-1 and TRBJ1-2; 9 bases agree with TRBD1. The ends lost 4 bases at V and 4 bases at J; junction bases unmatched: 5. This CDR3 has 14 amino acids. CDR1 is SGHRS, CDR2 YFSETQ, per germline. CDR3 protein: CASSIRTGAYGYTF. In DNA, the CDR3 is TGCGCCAGCAGCATAAGGACAGGGGCCTATGGCTACACCTTC.

CDR3 residues: CASSRHAGGKRNTEAFF. CDR3 DNA: TGTGCCAGCAGTCGACATGCGGGGGGGAAGCGAAACACTGAAGCTTTCTTT. The chain has TRBV12-3 or TRBV12-4 and TRBJ1-1; the D gene is possibly TRBD1 (5 bases). V lost 5 bases and J 2 bases, leaving 21 bases between the germline ends. The CDR3 covers 17 residues.

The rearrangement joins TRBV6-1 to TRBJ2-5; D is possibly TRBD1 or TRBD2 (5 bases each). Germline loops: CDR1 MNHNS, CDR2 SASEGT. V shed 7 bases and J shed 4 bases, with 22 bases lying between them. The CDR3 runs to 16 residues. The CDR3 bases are TGTGCCAGCACTCCCCTGGGCCAGGGACCGGGAGAGACCCAGTACTTC. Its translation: CASTPLGQGPGETQYF.

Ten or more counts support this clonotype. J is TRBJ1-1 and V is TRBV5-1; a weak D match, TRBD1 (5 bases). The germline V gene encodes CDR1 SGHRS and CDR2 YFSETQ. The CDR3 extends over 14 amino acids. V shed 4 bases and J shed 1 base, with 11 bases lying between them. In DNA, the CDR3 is TGCGCCAGCAGCAGTGTAGGGGCGAACACTGAAGCTTTCTTT. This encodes CASSSVGANTEAFF.

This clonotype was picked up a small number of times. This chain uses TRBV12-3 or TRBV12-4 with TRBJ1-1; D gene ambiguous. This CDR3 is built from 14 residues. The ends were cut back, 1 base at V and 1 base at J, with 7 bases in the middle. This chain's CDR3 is CASSLDLSNTEAFF. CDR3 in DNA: TGTGCCAGCAGTTTAGATCTCTCGAACACTGAAGCTTTCTTT.

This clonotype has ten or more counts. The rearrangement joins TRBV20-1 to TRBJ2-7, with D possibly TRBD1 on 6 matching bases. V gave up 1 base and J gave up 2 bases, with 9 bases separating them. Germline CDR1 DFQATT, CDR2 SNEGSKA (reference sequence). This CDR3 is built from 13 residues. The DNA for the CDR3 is TGCAGTGCTAGAGGGACAGCTGCCTACGAGCAGTACTTC. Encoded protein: CSARGTAAYEQYF.

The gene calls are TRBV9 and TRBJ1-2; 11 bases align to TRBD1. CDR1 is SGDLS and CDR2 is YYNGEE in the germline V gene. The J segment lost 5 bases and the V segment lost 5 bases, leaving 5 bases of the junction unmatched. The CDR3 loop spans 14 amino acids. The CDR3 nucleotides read TGTGCCAGCAGGGACAGGGGGCGCGGGTATGGCTACACCTTC. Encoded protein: CASRDRGRGYGYTF.

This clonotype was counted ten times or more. The CDR3: CASSGDGQGGQYF. Written as DNA, the CDR3 is TGTGCCAGCAGTGGCGATGGACAGGGGGGGCAGTACTTC. The chain links TRBV25-1 to TRBJ2-7, with 10 bases lining up with TRBD1. The CDR3 loop spans 13 amino acids. The junction had 6 bases not matched to a gene; V was cut back by 4 bases and J by 9 bases. Germline loops: CDR1 MGHDK, CDR2 SYGVNS.

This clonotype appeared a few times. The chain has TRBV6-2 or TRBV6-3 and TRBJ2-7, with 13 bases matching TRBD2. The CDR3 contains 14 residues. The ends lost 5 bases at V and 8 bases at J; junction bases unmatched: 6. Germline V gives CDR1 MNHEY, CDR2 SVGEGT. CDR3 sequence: CASSRTSGSRKQYF. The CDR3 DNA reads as TGTGCCAGCAGTCGGACTAGCGGGAGTAGGAAGCAGTACTTC.

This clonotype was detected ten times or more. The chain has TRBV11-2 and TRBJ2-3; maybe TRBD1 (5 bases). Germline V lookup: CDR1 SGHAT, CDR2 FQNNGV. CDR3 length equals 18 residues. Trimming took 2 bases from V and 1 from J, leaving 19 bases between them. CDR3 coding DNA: TGTGCCAGCAGCTTATTAGGGGCGCGGTCTTCCGGCACAGATACGCAGTATTTT. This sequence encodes CASSLLGARSSGTDTQYF.

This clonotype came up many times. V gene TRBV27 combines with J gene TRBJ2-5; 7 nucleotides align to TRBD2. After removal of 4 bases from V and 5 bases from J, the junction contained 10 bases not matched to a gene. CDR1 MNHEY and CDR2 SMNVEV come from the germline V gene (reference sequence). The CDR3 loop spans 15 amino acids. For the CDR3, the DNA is TGTGCCAGCAGTTCCCACGGGGGGATCGGGGAGACCCAGTACTTC. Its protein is CASSSHGGIGETQYF.

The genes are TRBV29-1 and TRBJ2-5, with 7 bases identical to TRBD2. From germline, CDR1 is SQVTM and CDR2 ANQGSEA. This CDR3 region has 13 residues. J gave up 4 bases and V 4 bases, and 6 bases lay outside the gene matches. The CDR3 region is CSVAGGFGETQYF. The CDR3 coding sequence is TGCAGCGTTGCCGGGGGGTTTGGAGAGACCCAGTACTTC. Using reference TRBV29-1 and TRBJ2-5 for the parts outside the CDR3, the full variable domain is SAVISQKPSRDICQRGTSLTIQCQVDSQVTMMFWYRQQPGQSLTLIATANQGSEATYESGFVIDKFPISRPNLTFSTLTVSNMSPEDSSIYLCSVAGGFGETQYFGPGTRLLVL.

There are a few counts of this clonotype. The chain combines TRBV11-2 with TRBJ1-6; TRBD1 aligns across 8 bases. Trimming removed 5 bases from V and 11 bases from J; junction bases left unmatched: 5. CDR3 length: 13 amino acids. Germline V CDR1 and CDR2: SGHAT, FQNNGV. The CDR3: CASSLGQGPPLHF. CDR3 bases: TGTGCCAGCAGCCTTGGACAGGGTCCACCCCTCCACTTT. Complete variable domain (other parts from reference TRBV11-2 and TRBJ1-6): EAGVAQSPRYKIIEKRQSVAFWCNPISGHATLYWYQQILGQGPKLLIQFQNNGVVDDSQLPKDRFSAERLKGVDSTLKIQPAKLEDSAVYLCASSLGQGPPLHFGNGTRLTVT.

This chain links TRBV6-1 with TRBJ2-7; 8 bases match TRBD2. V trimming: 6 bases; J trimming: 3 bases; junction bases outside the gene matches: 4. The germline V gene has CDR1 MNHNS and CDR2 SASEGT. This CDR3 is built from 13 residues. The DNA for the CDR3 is TGTGCCAGCAGGGTAGCGGGAAGCTACGAGCAGTACTTC. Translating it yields CASRVAGSYEQYF.

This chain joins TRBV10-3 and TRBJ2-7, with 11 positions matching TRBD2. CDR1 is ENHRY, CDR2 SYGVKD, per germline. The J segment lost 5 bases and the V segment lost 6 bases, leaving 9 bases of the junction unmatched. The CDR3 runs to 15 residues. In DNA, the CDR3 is TGTGCCATCAGCCTACTAGCGGGAGAATTCAACGAGCAGTACTTC. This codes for CAISLLAGEFNEQYF.

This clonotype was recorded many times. CDR3 protein: CAWSAEGSTGELFF. CDR3 DNA sequence: TGTGCCTGGAGTGCTGAGGGGTCCACCGGGGAGCTGTTTTTT. The V call is TRBV30, the J call TRBJ2-2; D could derive from TRBD1 or TRBD2 (5 bases each). This CDR3 is 14 amino acids long. Looked up from germline, CDR1 is GTSNPN and CDR2 is SVGIG (reference sequence). Trimming took off 1 base at V and 4 bases at J, with 10 bases between the two ends. Filled out from reference TRBV30 and TRBJ2-2, the complete variable domain reads SQTIHQWPATLVQPVGSPLSLECTVEGTSNPNLYWYRQAAGRGLQLLFYSVGIGQISSEVPQNLSASRPQDRQFILSSKKLLLSDSGFYLCAWSAEGSTGELFFGEGSRLTVL.

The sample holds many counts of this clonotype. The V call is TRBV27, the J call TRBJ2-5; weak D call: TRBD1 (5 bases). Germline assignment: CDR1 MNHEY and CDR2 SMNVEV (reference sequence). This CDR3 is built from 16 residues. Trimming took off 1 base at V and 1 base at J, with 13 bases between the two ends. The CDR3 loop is CASSLYHRRLQETQYF. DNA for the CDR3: TGTGCCAGCAGTTTATACCACAGGCGCCTCCAAGAGACCCAGTACTTC.

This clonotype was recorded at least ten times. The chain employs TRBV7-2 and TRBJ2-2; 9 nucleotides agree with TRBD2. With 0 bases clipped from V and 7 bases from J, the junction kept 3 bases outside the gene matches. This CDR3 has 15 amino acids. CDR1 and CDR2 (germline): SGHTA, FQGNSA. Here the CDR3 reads CASSLATSGRGELFF. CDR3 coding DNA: TGTGCCAGCAGCTTAGCGACTAGCGGACGCGGGGAGCTGTTTTTT.

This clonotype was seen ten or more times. CDR3 protein: CASSQDRKSSYEQYF. CDR3 DNA: TGCGCCAGCAGCCAAGATCGAAAGAGCTCCTACGAGCAGTACTTC. The rearrangement joins TRBV4-3 to TRBJ2-7; D not resolved. Germline V gene data show CDR1 as LGHNA and CDR2 as YSLEER. CDR3 length equals 15 residues. Deletions cut 0 bases from V and 0 bases from J, with 9 bases between.

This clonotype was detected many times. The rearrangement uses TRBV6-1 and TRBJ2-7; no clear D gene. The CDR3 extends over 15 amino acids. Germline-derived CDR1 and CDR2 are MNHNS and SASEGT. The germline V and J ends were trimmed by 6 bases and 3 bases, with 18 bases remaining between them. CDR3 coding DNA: TGTGCCAGCAGGGGTTATGGGAACTATGACTACGAGCAGTACTTC. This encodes CASRGYGNYDYEQYF.

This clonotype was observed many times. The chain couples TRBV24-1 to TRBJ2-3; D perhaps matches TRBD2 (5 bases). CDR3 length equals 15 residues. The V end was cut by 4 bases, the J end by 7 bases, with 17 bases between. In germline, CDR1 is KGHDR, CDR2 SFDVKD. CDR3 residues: CATSEAEMRGHTQYF. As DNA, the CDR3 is TGTGCCACCAGTGAAGCGGAAATGCGCGGTCATACGCAGTATTTT.

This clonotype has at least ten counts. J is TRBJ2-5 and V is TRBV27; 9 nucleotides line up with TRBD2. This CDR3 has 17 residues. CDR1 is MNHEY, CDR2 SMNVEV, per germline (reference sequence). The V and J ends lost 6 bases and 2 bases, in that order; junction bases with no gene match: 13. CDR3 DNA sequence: TGTGCCAGCAGGTCGGCGGGGGCGGGAGGGCAACAAGAGACCCAGTACTTC. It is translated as CASRSAGAGGQQETQYF.

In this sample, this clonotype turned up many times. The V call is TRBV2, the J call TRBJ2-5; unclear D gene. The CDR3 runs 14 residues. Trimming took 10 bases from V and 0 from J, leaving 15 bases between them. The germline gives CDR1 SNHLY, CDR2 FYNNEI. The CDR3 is CATSTVRYQETQYF. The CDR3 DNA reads TGTGCCACATCAACCGTCAGGTACCAAGAGACCCAGTACTTC.

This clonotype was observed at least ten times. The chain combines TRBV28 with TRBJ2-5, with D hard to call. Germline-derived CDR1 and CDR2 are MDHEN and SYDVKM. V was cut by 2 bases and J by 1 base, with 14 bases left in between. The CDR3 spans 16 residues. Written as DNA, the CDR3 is TGTGCCAGCAGTTTACGGAATGTCTATCTCCAAGAGACCCAGTACTTC. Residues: CASSLRNVYLQETQYF.

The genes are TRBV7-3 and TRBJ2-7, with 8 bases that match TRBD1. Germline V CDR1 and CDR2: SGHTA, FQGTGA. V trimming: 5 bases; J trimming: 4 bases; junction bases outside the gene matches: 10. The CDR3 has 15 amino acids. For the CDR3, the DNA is TGTGCCAGCAGCGGTTCCGGGACAGGAGCTTACGAGCAGTACTTC. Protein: CASSGSGTGAYEQYF.

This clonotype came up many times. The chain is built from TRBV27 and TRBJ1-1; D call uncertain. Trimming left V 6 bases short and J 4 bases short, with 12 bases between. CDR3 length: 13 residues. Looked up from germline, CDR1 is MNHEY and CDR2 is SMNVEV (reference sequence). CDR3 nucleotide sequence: TGTGCCAGCAGCCAAGGAAGCGCCACTGAAGCTTTCTTT. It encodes CASSQGSATEAFF.

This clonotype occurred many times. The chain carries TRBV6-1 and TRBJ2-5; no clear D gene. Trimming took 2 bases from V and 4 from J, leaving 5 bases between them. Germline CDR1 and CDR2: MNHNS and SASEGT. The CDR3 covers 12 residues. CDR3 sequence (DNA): TGTGCCAGCAGTGAACCTATAGAGACCCAGTACTTC. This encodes CASSEPIETQYF.